This T cell receptor (beta chain) was sequenced for a study of sequential checkpoint blockade in melanoma (dated by TCRdb to about 2019). For the study in its entirety: Patients were assigned by 1:1 randomization to either first-line nivolumab followed by ipilimumab (arm A) or ipilimumab followed by nivolumab (arm B). Maintenance nivolumab came after each of the two trial sequences. The full study reports these points: The model for predicting response that combines TCR metrics with mutation burden needs to be validated in larger, independent patient cohorts.

The immunoSEQ Assay was used to immunosequence TCRbeta CDR3 regions from genomic DNA. Genomic DNA was amplified by bias-controlled multiplex PCR before high-throughput sequencing. Per the original workflow: To quantify the absolute abundance of each unique TCRbeta CDR3 region, the sequences were collapsed and filtered. Clonality, defined as 1 minus Pielou's evenness, was calculated using only productive rearrangements. A previously published method was used to identify clones whose frequencies were significantly greater in on-treatment samples than in baseline samples. Here the immuneACCESS table is served through TCRdb, limited to in-frame sequences with V and J called. Missing clones are a known gap in these copies; in checked studies unresolved V genes cover under half, and the rest lacks a known reason. That table is the source of V, J and clone size, and D and trimming were worked out from the DNA. For this sample there are around 12,000 clones; 70% to 80% appear just once. The top ten hold less than 30% of the sample.

What the treatment or condition label conveys for this sample: randomized to nivolumab then ipilimumab (arm A) or the reverse (arm B). None of the trial patients had been given prior DNA-damaging chemotherapy. Live CD3+CD8+ cells negative for CD19 and CD56 were sorted from thawed PBMCs on a FACS Aria II flow cytometer. CheckMate 064, a randomized, open-label phase II trial of sequential checkpoint blockade, was the source of the samples, all of which came from patients with melanoma. Peripheral blood mononuclear cells were collected by leukapheresis, purified using Ficoll-Paque, and frozen in human serum containing around 10% DMSO. Immediately after sorting, the purity of the sorted blood CD3+CD8+ cells was confirmed to be >98%, and DNA was then extracted. For this clone: The antigen it recognizes is unknown. No base quality information exists; no much larger clone differs at one position.

Sample: CD8+ T cells sorted from blood (inferred from file names), taken from a patient given nivolumab and ipilimumab in sequence. This receptor was obtained from a human donor with melanoma.

In nucleotides, the sequence is TGCGCCAGCAGCTTAGAACTAGCGGGAGCCCAAGAGACCCAGTACTTC. Translation gives CASSLELAGAQETQYF. The sequence links TRBV5-1 to TRBJ2-5, with 11 central nucleotides matching TRBD2. Measured from the cysteine to the phenylalanine, the CDR3 is 16 residues long. CDR3 DNA only is kept here, 48 bases in frame from base 1. The germline V gene provides CDR1 SGHRS and CDR2 YFSETQ. V ends up 2 bases short and J 1 base short, with an unmatched junction base count of 4.